These 2 T cell receptor beta chains were all obtained from the same sample, sequenced in a study of breast tumors, draining lymph nodes, adjacent tissues. TCRdb processed the multiplex PCR reads anew with MiXCR; each CDR3 protein has one entry. The sample has 20,000 to 25,000 distinct CDR3 sequences, roughly 60% seen once. The sequencing input was breast tumor tissue. These receptors all stem from a female donor with breast cancer. Some clones in this sample may be carry-over from other donors' samples.

V is TRBV29-1 and J is TRBJ1-2; D remains ambiguous. The CDR3 runs 12 residues. Trimming took 4 bases from V and 0 from J, leaving 6 bases between them. Germline V gives CDR1 SQVTM, CDR2 ANQGSEA. The CDR3 nucleotides are TGCAGCGTTGTGAAACCTAACTATGGCTACACCTTC. As protein: CSVVKPNYGYTF.

The chain employs TRBV7-2 and TRBJ1-5, with 7 nucleotides matching TRBD1. This CDR3 is 18 amino acids long. Per the germline V gene, CDR1 is SGHTA and CDR2 is FQGNSA. The J segment lost 4 bases and the V segment lost 0 bases, leaving 12 bases of the junction unmatched. The CDR3: CASSLAHWPGQPNQPQHF. In DNA, the CDR3 is TGTGCCAGCAGCTTAGCGCACTGGCCGGGACAGCCTAATCAGCCCCAGCATTTT.